This T cell receptor (beta chain) emerged from a study of T cells in Graves' hyperthyroidism and ophthalmopathy. This clonotype was seen at least ten times. The source material, RNA transcripts, was used to amplify TCR beta CDR3 regions. In the first-round RT-PCR of the TCR CDR3, the HTBI primer set was used. In TCRdb, the multiplex PCR reads were re-called with MiXCR into one record per CDR3 protein. The sample lists roughly 600,000 distinct CDR3 sequences; roughly 15% were seen once. Germline assignment: CDR1 SGHTA and CDR2 FQGTGA. V shed 6 bases and J 0 bases; nucleotides not matched to a gene: 8. This CDR3 contains 16 residues.

What was sequenced was blood. The clonotype comes from a woman between 50 and 59 years old with Graves' ophthalmopathy. The rearrangement uses TRBV7-3 and TRBJ2-1, with 7 bases aligning to TRBD1. The CDR3 protein is CASSKTGDTSYNEQFF. CDR3 coding DNA: TGTGCCAGCAGTAAAACAGGGGATACCTCCTACAATGAGCAGTTCTTC.